These T cell receptor beta chains were read from a single sample in a study of shared clonotypes between healthy human individuals. Clones were sequenced by immunoSEQ multiplex PCR, and TCRdb holds only the in-frame ones, with some missing. Among around 1.4 million clones listed, 97% to 99% were seen once. The source material was naive CD4+ T cells sorted from blood. Receptors originate from a young man in good health. CDR3s include the opening cysteine and the closing phenylalanine or tryptophan. The D gene is left open where the match is weak. The size field is filled for only some rows; it gives once, few, many or a size class.

abundance: NA; v_gene: TRBV7-8; j_gene: TRBJ2-3; d_gene: TRBD2; CDR3aa: CASSSLAGGNTDTQYF; CDR3nt: TGTGCCAGCAGCTCTTTAGCGGGAGGAAACACAGATACGCAGTATTTT
abundance: NA; v_gene: TRBV19; j_gene: TRBJ1-5; d_gene: NA; CDR3aa: CASSQGSGRRMGQPQHF; CDR3nt: TGTGCCAGCAGCCAAGGGTCGGGCCGGAGGATGGGTCAGCCCCAGCATTTT
abundance: NA; v_gene: TRBV7-9; j_gene: TRBJ1-1; d_gene: NA; CDR3aa: CASSLSKPVGHTEAFF; CDR3nt: TGTGCCAGCAGCTTAAGTAAGCCGGTGGGGCACACTGAAGCTTTCTTT
abundance: NA; v_gene: TRBV2; j_gene: TRBJ2-1; d_gene: NA; CDR3aa: CASSEDRPNEQFF; CDR3nt: TGTGCCAGCAGTGAAGACAGGCCCAATGAGCAGTTCTTC
abundance: NA; v_gene: TRBV6-1; j_gene: TRBJ2-7; d_gene: NA; CDR3aa: CASSDPPGSGPASYEQYF; CDR3nt: TGTGCCAGCAGTGACCCACCGGGATCGGGACCAGCCTCCTACGAGCAGTACTTC
abundance: NA; v_gene: TRBV4-1; j_gene: TRBJ1-5; d_gene: NA; CDR3aa: CASSQAGVDQPQHF; CDR3nt: TGCGCCAGCAGCCAAGCTGGGGTGGATCAGCCCCAGCATTTT
abundance: once; v_gene: TRBV27; j_gene: TRBJ2-7; d_gene: NA; CDR3aa: CASSLREKGYEQYF; CDR3nt: TGTGCCAGCAGTCTCCGGGAGAAAGGGTACGAGCAGTACTTC
abundance: NA; v_gene: TRBV18; j_gene: TRBJ2-1; d_gene: NA; CDR3aa: CASSPGLGVGLLQGEQFF; CDR3nt: TGTGCCAGCTCACCGGGACTGGGTGTGGGACTCCTACAGGGTGAGCAGTTCTTC
abundance: NA; v_gene: TRBV11-2; j_gene: TRBJ2-1; d_gene: NA; CDR3aa: CASSLTLLNNEQFF; CDR3nt: TGTGCCAGCAGCCTGACTTTGTTGAACAATGAGCAGTTCTTC
abundance: NA; v_gene: TRBV5-1; j_gene: TRBJ2-1; d_gene: NA; CDR3aa: CASSPDITTRQGGGEQFF; CDR3nt: TGCGCCAGCAGCCCTGATATAACTACTAGACAGGGAGGGGGTGAGCAGTTCTTC
abundance: once; v_gene: TRBV5-1; j_gene: TRBJ2-3; d_gene: NA; CDR3aa: CASSLMYLEDTQYF; CDR3nt: TGCGCCAGCAGCTTGATGTATTTAGAAGATACGCAGTATTTT
abundance: NA; v_gene: TRBV28; j_gene: TRBJ2-5; d_gene: NA; CDR3aa: CASSPDRFQETQYF; CDR3nt: TGTGCCAGCTCCCCTGACAGATTCCAAGAGACCCAGTACTTC
abundance: NA; v_gene: TRBV4-3; j_gene: TRBJ2-7; d_gene: NA; CDR3aa: CASSWDLSYEQYF; CDR3nt: TGCGCCAGCAGCTGGGACCTCTCCTACGAGCAGTACTTC
abundance: NA; v_gene: TRBV16; j_gene: TRBJ2-7; d_gene: NA; CDR3aa: CASSQSRGFYEQYF; CDR3nt: TGTGCCAGCAGCCAATCACGGGGATTTTACGAGCAGTACTTC
abundance: NA; v_gene: TRBV28; j_gene: TRBJ2-1; d_gene: NA; CDR3aa: CASNSGASYNEQFF; CDR3nt: TGTGCCAGCAATTCAGGAGCCTCCTACAATGAGCAGTTCTTC
abundance: NA; v_gene: TRBV28; j_gene: TRBJ2-7; d_gene: TRBD1; CDR3aa: CASRLLSGTGSYEQYF; CDR3nt: TGTGCCAGCAGGCTTCTTTCTGGGACAGGGAGCTACGAGCAGTACTTC
abundance: NA; v_gene: TRBV4-3; j_gene: TRBJ1-2; d_gene: NA; CDR3aa: CASSQEVGPNGYTF; CDR3nt: TGCGCCAGCAGCCAAGAGGTGGGACCAAATGGCTACACCTTC
abundance: NA; v_gene: TRBV14; j_gene: TRBJ2-1; d_gene: TRBD2; CDR3aa: CASSQEGTSYFNEQFF; CDR3nt: TGTGCCAGCAGCCAAGAGGGGACTAGTTATTTCAATGAGCAGTTCTTC
abundance: NA; v_gene: TRBV7-3; j_gene: TRBJ1-2; d_gene: NA; CDR3aa: CASSLSAISNYGYTF; CDR3nt: TGTGCCAGCAGCTTATCGGCAATTTCAAACTATGGCTACACCTTC
abundance: NA; v_gene: TRBV7-2; j_gene: TRBJ2-6; d_gene: NA; CDR3aa: CASSLAGGANVLTF; CDR3nt: TGTGCCAGCAGCCTTGCTGGTGGGGCCAACGTCCTGACTTTC
abundance: once; v_gene: TRBV5-8; j_gene: TRBJ2-1; d_gene: NA; CDR3aa: CASIDLWGTGLDEQFF; CDR3nt: TGTGCCAGCATCGACCTCTGGGGGACCGGGCTGGATGAGCAGTTCTTC
abundance: NA; v_gene: TRBV2; j_gene: TRBJ2-7; d_gene: NA; CDR3aa: CASRQGSYEQYF; CDR3nt: TGTGCCAGCAGGCAGGGTTCCTACGAGCAGTACTTC
abundance: NA; v_gene: TRBV5-4; j_gene: TRBJ1-1; d_gene: NA; CDR3aa: CASSLLGGGISTEAFF; CDR3nt: TGTGCCAGCAGCTTGCTCGGCGGGGGTATTAGTACTGAAGCTTTCTTT
abundance: NA; v_gene: TRBV9; j_gene: TRBJ2-5; d_gene: NA; CDR3aa: CASSAALKETQYF; CDR3nt: TGTGCCAGCAGCGCGGCACTTAAAGAGACCCAGTACTTC
abundance: NA; v_gene: TRBV5-1; j_gene: TRBJ2-1; d_gene: NA; CDR3aa: CASSEGLTRLF; CDR3nt: TGCGCCAGCAGCGAAGGACTGACTCGACTCTTC
abundance: NA; v_gene: TRBV19; j_gene: TRBJ1-2; d_gene: TRBD1; CDR3aa: CASSPSGEQGTYYGYTF; CDR3nt: TGTGCCAGTAGCCCAAGCGGAGAACAGGGGACCTACTATGGCTACACCTTC
abundance: NA; v_gene: TRBV18; j_gene: TRBJ1-4; d_gene: NA; CDR3aa: CASSPATGNEKLFF; CDR3nt: TGTGCCAGCTCACCCGCGACAGGAAATGAAAAACTGTTTTTT